This T cell receptor beta chain was sequenced for a study of shared clonotypes between healthy human individuals (dated by TCRdb to 2018 to 2020). Regarding the research as a whole: The cohort comprised a couple of women and a few men aged 18 to 49 years. For each donor, CD4 naive and CD4 memory were each run on three plates, CD8 naive on two plates, and CD8 memory on one plate. To estimate repertoire size and how much clonotype sharing occurs between individuals, the study deeply sequenced the blood TCR repertoires of five healthy adults. To increase sequencing depth and limit assay-specific biases, TCR repertoire library preparation and sequencing were carried out by different laboratories using diverse techniques. Each donor's leukapheresis produced roughly between roughly 0.94 and 9.5 billion PBMCs. What the research found in general, with its limitations: Estimated clonotype richness was generally larger for naive than for memory subsets. Across a handful of donors, approximately 5% of naive CD4, approximately 3.5% of naive CD8, 2.3% of memory CD4, and under 0.45% of memory CD8 clonotypes were shared. Even with the large sequencing depth, rarefaction of the sorted-subset datasets indicated that sequencing was incomplete. Sampling was restricted to blood, and TCR repertoires in tissue are likely to differ from TCR repertoires in blood. The genetic and exposure-history diversity represented was limited by the small number of donors. Pairwise subsampling led to the expectation that sequencing depth would affect the degree of clonotype sharing among donors. Compared with non-shared clonotypes, clonotypes shared by all four sorted-subset donors had higher generation probabilities.

On this clone: The clone's antigen remains unknown. Base qualities were left out, and no much larger clone turns up one base away.

Healthy HIV-negative adults with no recently reported acute infections or vaccinations were included as donors. All donors were Caucasian adults living in Nashville, Tennessee, USA. CD8 memory samples were composed of magnetically selected CD45RO+ cells combined with CCR7-negative CD45RA+ effector memory (TemRA) cells. Blood was collected by leukapheresis, and PBMCs were isolated by Ficoll-Histopaque density gradient centrifugation and then cryopreserved in liquid nitrogen vapor phase. Analytical flow cytometry was used to check the purity and quantity of every magnetically sorted T cell population. Genomic DNA was isolated from each sorted fraction and quantified by UV absorbance on a Nanodrop 2000c. TCR CDR3 regions were amplified from genomic DNA by multiplex PCR using the deep immunoSEQ assay. For each cell subset, the extracted genomic DNA was distributed evenly across all wells of several immunoSEQ 96-well plates, and each plate served as one replicate. For sorted subsets, each replicate PCR was loaded with around 200 ng genomic DNA, equivalent to 30,000 to 35,000 T cell genomes. The purified libraries were quantified using a Qubit 3.0 fluorometer, sized with a Bioanalyzer 2100, and then quantified again using the KAPA Library Quantification kit. Every immunoSEQ 96-well plate was sequenced on a dedicated single-read 150-cycle Illumina NextSeq 550 flow cell. Regarding the original processing steps: Because the immunoSEQ output included only junctional sequences and no quality scores, the filtering could not be the same as the filtering used for full-length reads. To assign V/J genes and CDR3, sequences were annotated using PyIR, a Python wrapper for IgBLAST v1.9, with IMGT germline references. Any read was removed if the V/J assignment was weak (E-value above 1e-6), the CDR3 was missing, or the read contained stop codons, out-of-frame junctions, or ambiguous translated residues. V3J clonotypes were defined as sequences sharing an identical inferred V gene, J gene, and CDR3 amino acid sequence. To compute the percentage overlap between repertoires, the number of shared unique clonotypes was divided by the size of the smaller repertoire. Richness of each repertoire was evaluated using RTK rarefaction, the Chao1 estimator, and Recon v2.1 estimates of unobserved clonotypes. OLGA was used to compute generation probabilities for all TCRbeta clonotypes that the gDNA method yielded from a few donors. The table comes from immuneACCESS by way of TCRdb, which keeps in-frame sequences with V and J called. Part of the clones is missing from these tables; in studies checked, under half for an unresolved V gene and the rest for unknown reasons. The DNA gave D and trimming, while V, J and clone size come from that table. The sample table records around 300,000 clones; around 86% of these occur just once. The ten biggest clones cover roughly 15% of the sample.

The TCR comes from a man younger than 30 in good health. Sequenced input: memory CD8+ T cells sorted from blood. The cell subset or site label, read with the paper, signifies: CD45RO+ cells pooled with CCR7-negative TemRA cells.

Read as DNA, the sequence is TGTGCCAGCAGCCTCCGGTGGGATAAGACGACAGGGAGTGGCTACACCTTC. It codes for CASSLRWDKTTGSGYTF. Recombination linked TRBV21-1 to TRBJ1-2; the D call of TRBD1 is as the table states it, not checked on the DNA. TRBV21-1 is a documented pseudogene. The CDR3 has 17 amino acids, counting the end cysteine and phenylalanine. Only CDR3 DNA remains: 51 bases, in frame from the first base.